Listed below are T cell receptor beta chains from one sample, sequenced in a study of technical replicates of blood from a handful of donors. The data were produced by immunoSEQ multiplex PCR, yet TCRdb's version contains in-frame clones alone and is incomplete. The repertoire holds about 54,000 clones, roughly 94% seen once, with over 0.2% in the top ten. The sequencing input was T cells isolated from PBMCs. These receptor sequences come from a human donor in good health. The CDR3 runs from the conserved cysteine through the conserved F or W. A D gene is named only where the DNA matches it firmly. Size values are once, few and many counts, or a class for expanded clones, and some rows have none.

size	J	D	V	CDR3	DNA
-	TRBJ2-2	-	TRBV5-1	CASSLVQGRELFF	TGCGCCAGCAGCCTAGTCCAGGGAAGGGAGCTGTTTTTT
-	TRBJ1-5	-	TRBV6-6	CASTLTGLNQPQHF	TGTGCCAGCACTCTCACAGGGCTCAATCAGCCCCAGCATTTT
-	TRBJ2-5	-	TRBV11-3	CASSSGAVETQYF	TGTGCCAGCAGCTCAGGGGCGGTGGAGACCCAGTACTTC
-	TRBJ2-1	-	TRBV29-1	CSVPIASNEQFF	TGCAGCGTTCCCATAGCATCGAATGAGCAGTTCTTC
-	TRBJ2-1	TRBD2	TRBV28	CASYTPILAGGPYNEQFF	TGTGCCAGCTACACGCCAATCTTAGCGGGAGGGCCGTACAATGAGCAGTTCTTC
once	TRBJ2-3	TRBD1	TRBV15	CATSDQINRGRDTQYF	TGTGCCACCAGCGACCAAATTAACAGGGGGCGAGATACGCAGTATTTT
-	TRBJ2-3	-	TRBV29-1	CSVPAASTDTQYF	TGCAGCGTTCCAGCGGCTAGCACAGATACGCAGTATTTT
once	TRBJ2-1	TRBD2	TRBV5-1	CASSLAVLADDNEQFF	TGCGCCAGCAGCTTGGCCGTCCTAGCGGACGACAATGAGCAGTTCTTC
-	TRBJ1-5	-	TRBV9	CASSVEGDWQPQHF	TGTGCCAGCAGCGTAGAAGGGGACTGGCAGCCCCAGCATTTT
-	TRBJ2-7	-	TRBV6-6	CASSYSSGMKQYF	TGTGCCAGCAGTTACTCTTCAGGGATGAAGCAGTACTTC
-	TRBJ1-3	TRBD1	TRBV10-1	CASSSQGAKNTIYF	TGCGCCAGCAGTTCACAGGGGGCGAAAAACACCATATATTTT
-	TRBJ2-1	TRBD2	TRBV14	CASSQRNGIIGRDEQFF	TGTGCCAGCAGCCAAAGGAACGGGATCATCGGGAGGGATGAGCAGTTCTTC
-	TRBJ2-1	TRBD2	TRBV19	CASSIDSQTTGLAGVDEQFF	TGTGCCAGTAGTATAGATTCCCAGACTACGGGACTAGCGGGTGTGGATGAGCAGTTCTTC
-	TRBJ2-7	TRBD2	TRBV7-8	CASSSGTSHEQYF	TGTGCCAGCAGCTCCGGGACTAGCCACGAGCAGTACTTC
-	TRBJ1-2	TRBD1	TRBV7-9	CASSARDSPANYGYTF	TGTGCCAGCAGCGCCCGGGACAGTCCCGCTAACTATGGCTACACCTTC
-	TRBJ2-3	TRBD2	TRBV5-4	CASSSRTSGGGYTDTQYF	TGTGCCAGCAGCTCCCGGACTAGCGGGGGGGGGTACACAGATACGCAGTATTTT
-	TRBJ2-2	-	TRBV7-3	CASSSRPGGELFF	TGTGCCAGCAGCTCGAGACCGGGCGGGGAGCTGTTTTTT
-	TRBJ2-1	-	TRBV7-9	CASSILADYNEQFF	TGTGCCAGCAGCATTCTAGCCGACTACAATGAGCAGTTCTTC
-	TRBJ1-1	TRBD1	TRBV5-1	CASSFKGQGAANTEAFF	TGCGCCAGCAGCTTCAAGGGACAGGGGGCTGCGAACACTGAAGCTTTCTTT
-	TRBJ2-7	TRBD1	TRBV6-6	CASSTGTGVYEQYF	TGTGCCAGCAGTACCGGGACAGGTGTATACGAGCAGTACTTC
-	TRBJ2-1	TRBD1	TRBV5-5	CASSLTGTGNNEQFF	TGTGCCAGCAGCCTAACCGGGACAGGTAACAATGAGCAGTTCTTC
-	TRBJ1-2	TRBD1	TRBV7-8	CASSFFRGEPYGYTF	TGTGCCAGCAGCTTTTTCAGGGGGGAGCCTTATGGCTACACCTTC
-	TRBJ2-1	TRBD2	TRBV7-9	CASSFSAGGNYNEQFF	TGTGCCAGCAGCTTCTCGGCGGGGGGTAACTACAATGAGCAGTTCTTC
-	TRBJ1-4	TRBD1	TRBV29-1	CSVTGVENEKLFF	TGCAGCGTGACAGGGGTTGAGAATGAAAAACTGTTTTTT
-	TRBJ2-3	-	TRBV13	CASSRTQATDTQYF	TGTGCCAGCAGCCGTACACAGGCCACAGATACGCAGTATTTT
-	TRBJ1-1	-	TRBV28	CASSLREVAFF	TGTGCCAGCAGTTTAAGGGAGGTTGCTTTCTTT
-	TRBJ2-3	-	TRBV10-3	CAISESSSTDTQYF	TGTGCCATCAGTGAGTCCTCTAGCACAGATACGCAGTATTTT
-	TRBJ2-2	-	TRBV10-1	CASSMGAGELFF	TGCGCCAGCAGCATGGGCGCCGGGGAGCTGTTTTTT
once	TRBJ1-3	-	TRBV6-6	CASASRPGVNTIYF	TGTGCCAGCGCTTCCCGCCCGGGGGTAAACACCATATATTTT
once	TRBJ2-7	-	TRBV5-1	CASSLAGVPYEQYF	TGCGCCAGCAGCCTCGCAGGGGTACCCTACGAGCAGTACTTC
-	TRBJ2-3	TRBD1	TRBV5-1	CASSLGTGNYQYF	TGCGCCAGCAGCTTGGGGACAGGGAACTATCAGTATTTT
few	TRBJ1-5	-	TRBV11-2	CASSLDFTQPQHF	TGTGCCAGCAGCTTAGATTTCACACAGCCCCAGCATTTT
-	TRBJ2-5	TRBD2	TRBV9	CASSSGGESGQETQYF	TGTGCCAGCAGCTCCGGGGGGGAGAGCGGCCAAGAGACCCAGTACTTC
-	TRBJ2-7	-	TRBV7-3	CASRQRNRVLCGEQYF	TGTGCCAGCAGACAGCGCAACAGGGTACTGTGTGGAGAGCAGTACTTC
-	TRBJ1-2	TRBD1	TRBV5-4	CASRLRQGANYGYTF	TGTGCCAGCAGACTCCGACAGGGGGCTAACTATGGCTACACCTTC
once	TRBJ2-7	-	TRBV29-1	CSVEGQSYEQYF	TGCAGCGTTGAGGGACAATCCTACGAGCAGTACTTC
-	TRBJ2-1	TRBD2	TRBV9	CASSVRGSSGGSPDEQFF	TGTGCCAGCAGCGTAAGGGGATCTAGCGGGGGTAGTCCGGATGAGCAGTTCTTC
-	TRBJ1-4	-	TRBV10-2	CASLAGQTNEKLFF	TGCGCCAGCCTTGCGGGGCAAACTAATGAAAAACTGTTTTTT
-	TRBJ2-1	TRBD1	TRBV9	CASSVVGTGYNEQFF	TGTGCCAGCAGCGTCGTGGGGACAGGGTACAATGAGCAGTTCTTC
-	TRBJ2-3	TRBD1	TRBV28	CASSWKGTGILDTQYF	TGTGCCAGCAGTTGGAAGGGGACAGGGATACTGGATACGCAGTATTTT
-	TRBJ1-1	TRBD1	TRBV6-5	CASSYSLQGGTEAFF	TGTGCCAGCAGTTACTCTCTACAGGGGGGCACTGAAGCTTTCTTT
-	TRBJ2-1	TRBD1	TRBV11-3	CASSLGRGWNEQFF	TGTGCCAGCAGCTTGGGCAGGGGGTGGAATGAGCAGTTCTTC
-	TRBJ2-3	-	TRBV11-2	CASSLWSGDTQYF	TGTGCCAGCAGCTTATGGAGCGGAGATACGCAGTATTTT
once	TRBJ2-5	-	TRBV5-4	CASSGWALGGETQYF	TGTGCCAGCAGCGGTTGGGCGCTGGGAGGAGAGACCCAGTACTTC
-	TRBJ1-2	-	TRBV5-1	CASSLRRQPSSYGYTF	TGCGCCAGCAGCTTGAGGAGACAGCCTTCGAGCTATGGCTACACCTTC
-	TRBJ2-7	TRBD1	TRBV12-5	CASGLPNKGAWGEQYF	TGTGCTAGTGGTCTACCGAACAAGGGGGCTTGGGGGGAGCAGTACTTC
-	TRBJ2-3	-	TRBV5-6	CASSLGQFTDTQYF	TGTGCCAGCAGCTTGGGACAGTTCACAGATACGCAGTATTTT
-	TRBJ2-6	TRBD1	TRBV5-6	CASSLTGVSGANVLTF	TGTGCCAGCAGCTTGACAGGGGTCTCTGGGGCCAACGTCCTGACTTTC
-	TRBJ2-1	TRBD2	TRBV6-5	CASSSTSGGNGNEQFF	TGTGCCAGCAGTTCGACAAGCGGGGGGAACGGTAATGAGCAGTTCTTC
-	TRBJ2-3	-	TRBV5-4	CASSFQRAYTDTQYF	TGTGCCAGCAGCTTCCAGCGGGCCTACACAGATACGCAGTATTTT
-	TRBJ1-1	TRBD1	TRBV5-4	CASSKGQGYENTEAFF	TGTGCCAGCAGCAAAGGACAGGGGTACGAGAACACTGAAGCTTTCTTT
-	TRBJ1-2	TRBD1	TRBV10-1	CASSGAGTGIGGYTF	TGCGCCAGCAGTGGAGCCGGGACAGGGATTGGTGGCTACACCTTC
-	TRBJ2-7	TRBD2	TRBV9	CASSVTSGSTYEQYF	TGTGCCAGCAGCGTTACTAGCGGGAGTACCTACGAGCAGTACTTC
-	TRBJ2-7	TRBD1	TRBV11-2	CASSLGDRVRYEQYF	TGTGCCAGCAGCTTAGGAGACAGGGTTAGATACGAGCAGTACTTC
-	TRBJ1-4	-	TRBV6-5	CASSYSVAWTNEKLFF	TGTGCCAGCAGTTACTCGGTAGCCTGGACTAATGAAAAACTGTTTTTT
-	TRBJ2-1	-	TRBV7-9	CASSSFRGAYNEQFF	TGTGCCAGCAGCTCCTTCAGGGGGGCCTACAATGAGCAGTTCTTC
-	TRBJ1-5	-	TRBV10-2	CASSRLGTRDQPQHF	TGCGCCAGCAGTCGACTTGGGACACGGGATCAGCCCCAGCATTTT